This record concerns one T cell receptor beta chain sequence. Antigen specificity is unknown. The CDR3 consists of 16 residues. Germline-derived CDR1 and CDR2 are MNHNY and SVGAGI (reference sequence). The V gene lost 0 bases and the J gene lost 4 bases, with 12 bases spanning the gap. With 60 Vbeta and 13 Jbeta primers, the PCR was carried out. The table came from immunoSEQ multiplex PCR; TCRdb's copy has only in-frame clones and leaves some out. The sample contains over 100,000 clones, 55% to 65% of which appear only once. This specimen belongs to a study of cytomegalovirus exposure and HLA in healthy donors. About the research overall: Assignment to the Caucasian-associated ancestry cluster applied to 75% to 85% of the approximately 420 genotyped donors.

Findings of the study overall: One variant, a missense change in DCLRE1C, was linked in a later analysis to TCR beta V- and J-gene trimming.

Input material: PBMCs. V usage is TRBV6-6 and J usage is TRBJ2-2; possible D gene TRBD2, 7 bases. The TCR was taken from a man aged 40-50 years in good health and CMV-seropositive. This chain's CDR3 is CASSYSGGATTGELFF. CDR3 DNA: TGTGCCAGCAGTTACTCAGGGGGGGCCACCACCGGGGAGCTGTTTTTT.